The clone carrying this T cell receptor (beta chain) was seen a handful of times. The antigen remains unidentified. TCRdb reprocessed the 5' RACE reads with MiXCR, giving one entry per CDR3 protein. Found here are 250,000 to 350,000 distinct CDR3 sequences, less than 25% of them singletons; the top ten hold about 3.7%. This sample is part of a study of CD8 T cells in ankylosing spondylitis. General study points: Seemingly distinctive of ankylosing spondylitis blood was a TCR beta motif formed by eight highly homologous variants.

Germline loops: CDR1 DFQATT, CDR2 SNEGSKA (reference sequence). V trimming: 3 bases; J trimming: 5 bases; junction bases outside the gene matches: 12. The CDR3 has 15 amino acids. The receptor comes from a female donor with ankylosing spondylitis or in good health (not recorded which). Specimen: blood, either unsorted or a sorted T cell fraction (not recorded which). The chain employs TRBV20-1 and TRBJ1-2; 7 nucleotides agree with TRBD1. The CDR3 loop is CSASSKPGQMYGYTF. CDR3 in DNA: TGCAGTGCTAGTTCTAAACCGGGACAGATGTATGGCTACACCTTC.